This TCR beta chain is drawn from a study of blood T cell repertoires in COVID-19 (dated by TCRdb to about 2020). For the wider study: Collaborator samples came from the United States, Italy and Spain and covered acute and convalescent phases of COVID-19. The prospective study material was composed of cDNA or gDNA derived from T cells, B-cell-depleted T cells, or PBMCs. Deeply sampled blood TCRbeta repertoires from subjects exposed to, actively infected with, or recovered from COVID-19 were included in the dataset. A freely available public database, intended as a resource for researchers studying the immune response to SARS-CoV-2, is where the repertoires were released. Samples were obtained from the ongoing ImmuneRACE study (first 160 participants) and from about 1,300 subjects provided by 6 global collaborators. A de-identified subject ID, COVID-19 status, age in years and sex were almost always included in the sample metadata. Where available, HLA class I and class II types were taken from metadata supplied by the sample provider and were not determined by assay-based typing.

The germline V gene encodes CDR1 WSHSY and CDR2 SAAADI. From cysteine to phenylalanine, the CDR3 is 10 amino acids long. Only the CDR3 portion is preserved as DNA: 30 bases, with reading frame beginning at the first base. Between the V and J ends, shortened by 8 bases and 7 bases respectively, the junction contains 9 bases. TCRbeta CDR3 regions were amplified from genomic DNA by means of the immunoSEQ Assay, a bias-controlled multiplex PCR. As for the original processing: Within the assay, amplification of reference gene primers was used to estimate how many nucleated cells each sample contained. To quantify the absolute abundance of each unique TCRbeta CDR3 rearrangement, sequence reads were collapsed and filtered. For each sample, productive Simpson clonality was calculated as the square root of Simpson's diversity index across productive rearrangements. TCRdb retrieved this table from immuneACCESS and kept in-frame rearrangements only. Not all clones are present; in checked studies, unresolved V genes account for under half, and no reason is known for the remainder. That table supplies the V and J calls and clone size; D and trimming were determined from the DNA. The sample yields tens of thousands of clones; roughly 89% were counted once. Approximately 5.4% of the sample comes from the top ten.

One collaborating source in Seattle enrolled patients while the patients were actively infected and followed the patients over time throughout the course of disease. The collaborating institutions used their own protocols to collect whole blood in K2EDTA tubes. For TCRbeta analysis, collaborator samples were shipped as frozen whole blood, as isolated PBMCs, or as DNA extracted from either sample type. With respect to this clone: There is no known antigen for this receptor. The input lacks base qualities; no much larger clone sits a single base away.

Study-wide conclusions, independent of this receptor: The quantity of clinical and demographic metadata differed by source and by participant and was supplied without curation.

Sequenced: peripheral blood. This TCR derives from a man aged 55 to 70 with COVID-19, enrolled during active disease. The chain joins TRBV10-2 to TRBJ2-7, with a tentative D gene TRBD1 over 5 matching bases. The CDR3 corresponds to CASGQREQYF. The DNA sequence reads TGCGCCAGCGGACAACGGGAGCAGTACTTC.